The rows below give T cell receptor beta chains drawn from one sample of a study of CD8 T cells in Susac syndrome. In TCRdb, the immunoSEQ multiplex PCR reads were re-called with MiXCR into one record per CDR3 protein. This table has more than 95,000 distinct CDR3 sequences, approximately 95% appearing once. Sequenced: CD8+ T cells from PBMCs. The source of these receptors is a human donor with multiple sclerosis. The CDR3 runs from the conserved cysteine through the conserved F or W. A D gene is named only where the DNA matches it firmly. Clone size is stated in some rows and not others, as once, few, many or a class when expanded.

V	size	D	J	length	CDR3	DNA
TRBV3-1	NA	NA	TRBJ2-1	12	CASSQDPNEQFF	TGTGCCAGCAGCCAAGATCCTAATGAGCAGTTCTTC
TRBV15	NA	NA	TRBJ1-5	13	CATSRAGGQPQHF	TGTGCCACCAGCAGAGCAGGCGGACAGCCCCAGCATTTT
TRBV7-9	NA	NA	TRBJ2-1	15	CASSRRQVSYNEQFF	TGTGCCAGCAGTAGGAGACAGGTTTCCTACAATGAGCAGTTCTTC
TRBV12-3/TRBV12-4	NA	NA	TRBJ1-2	13	CASRPSGDYGYTF	TGTGCCAGCAGACCATCCGGTGACTATGGCTACACCTTC
TRBV12-3/TRBV12-4	NA	TRBD2	TRBJ2-1	15	CASSSLATPSKEQFF	TGTGCCAGCAGTTCACTAGCGACCCCCTCGAAGGAGCAGTTCTTC
TRBV12-3/TRBV12-4	NA	NA	TRBJ2-1	14	CASSLVGSYNEQFF	TGTGCCAGCAGTTTGGTGGGCTCCTACAATGAGCAGTTCTTC
TRBV7-2	NA	NA	TRBJ1-4	15	CASSPRQATNEKLFF	TGTGCCAGCAGCCCGCGACAGGCAACTAATGAAAAACTGTTTTTT
TRBV11-2	NA	TRBD1	TRBJ1-1	20	CASSPPRVGTGENRGTEAFF	TGTGCCAGCAGCCCACCCCGGGTGGGGACAGGGGAGAACAGGGGTACTGAAGCTTTCTTT
TRBV20-1	once	NA	TRBJ2-7	13	CSVRWSDSYEQYF	TGCAGTGTCAGGTGGAGCGATTCCTACGAGCAGTACTTC
TRBV29-1	NA	NA	TRBJ2-2	15	CSVEDWQGGTGELFF	TGCAGCGTTGAAGATTGGCAGGGGGGCACCGGGGAGCTGTTTTTT
TRBV24-1	NA	TRBD2	TRBJ2-1	15	CATSKTSGSRDEQFF	TGTGCCACCAGCAAGACTAGCGGGAGTAGGGATGAGCAGTTCTTC
TRBV7-8	NA	NA	TRBJ2-5	15	CASSFPDADHATQYF	TGTGCCAGCAGTTTCCCAGACGCAGACCATGCGACCCAGTACTTC
TRBV25-1	NA	NA	TRBJ1-2	12	CASSEFGGGYTF	TGTGCCAGCAGTGAATTTGGGGGTGGCTACACCTTC
TRBV24-1	NA	NA	TRBJ2-1	17	CATWGQSGTHSYNEQFF	TGTGCCACGTGGGGACAGAGCGGGACCCACTCCTACAATGAGCAGTTCTTC
TRBV20-1	NA	TRBD1	TRBJ1-5	15	CSAGGQGLLNQPQHF	TGCAGTGCTGGGGGACAGGGACTCCTCAATCAGCCCCAGCATTTT
TRBV4-2	NA	NA	TRBJ2-7	15	CASSQAGDGFYEQYF	TGTGCCAGCAGCCAAGCCGGGGACGGCTTCTACGAGCAGTACTTC
TRBV6-6	NA	TRBD1	TRBJ2-1	15	CASSYGDRRVDEQFF	TGTGCCAGCAGTTACGGGGACAGGCGAGTCGATGAGCAGTTCTTC
TRBV4-1	NA	TRBD1	TRBJ2-6	17	CASSQVGQGAGANVLTF	TGCGCCAGCAGCCAAGTTGGACAGGGGGCTGGGGCCAACGTCCTGACTTTC
TRBV11-3	NA	NA	TRBJ2-2	14	CASSPRTGTGELFF	TGTGCCAGCAGCCCACGGACGGGCACCGGGGAGCTGTTTTTT
TRBV7-2	few	NA	TRBJ2-7	17	CASSLFLSGRNSYEQYF	TGTGCCAGCAGCTTATTTTTATCAGGGAGGAACTCCTACGAGCAGTACTTC
TRBV13	NA	NA	TRBJ2-1	12	CASSSSIPEQFF	TGTGCCAGCAGCTCCTCGATTCCTGAGCAGTTCTTC
TRBV6-1	NA	TRBD1	TRBJ2-1	14	CASSPRQGYNEQFF	TGTGCCAGCAGTCCTCGACAGGGGTACAATGAGCAGTTCTTC
TRBV10-3	once	NA	TRBJ1-2	13	CAINPGAGYGYTF	TGTGCCATCAACCCAGGGGCAGGGTATGGCTACACCTTC
TRBV29-1	NA	TRBD1	TRBJ1-5	13	CSVAEGADQPQHF	TGCAGCGTTGCTGAGGGGGCGGATCAGCCCCAGCATTTT
TRBV24-1	NA	NA	TRBJ2-1	14	CATSDITGAREQFF	TGTGCCACCAGTGATATAACGGGGGCAAGGGAGCAGTTCTTC
TRBV29-1	NA	TRBD1	TRBJ1-2	18	CSVVLQGEEATSNYGYTF	TGCAGCGTTGTTTTACAGGGGGAGGAGGCCACCTCTAACTATGGCTACACCTTC
TRBV7-9	NA	NA	TRBJ2-7	13	CASSVAKRGEQYF	TGTGCCAGCAGCGTAGCTAAGCGAGGCGAGCAGTACTTC
TRBV24-1	NA	TRBD1	TRBJ1-2	13	CATSEYRGPGYTF	TGTGCCACCAGTGAGTACAGGGGCCCTGGCTACACCTTC
TRBV7-3	NA	NA	TRBJ2-5	11	CASSAMETQYF	TGTGCCAGCAGCGCCATGGAGACCCAGTACTTC
TRBV9	NA	NA	TRBJ1-4	15	CASSLGNRRGEKLFF	TGTGCCAGCAGCTTAGGCAACAGGAGGGGAGAAAAACTGTTTTTT
TRBV12-3/TRBV12-4	NA	NA	TRBJ2-5	14	CASRSTGSQETQYF	TGTGCCAGCAGGTCAACAGGGAGTCAAGAGACCCAGTACTTC
TRBV5-1	once	NA	TRBJ1-1	13	CASSLVGYTEAFF	TGCGCCAGCAGCTTGGTAGGTTACACTGAAGCTTTCTTT
TRBV6-1	NA	NA	TRBJ1-1	20	CASTRQGFGPSTPMNTEAFF	TGTGCCAGCACCCGCCAGGGATTCGGTCCGTCGACCCCCATGAACACTGAAGCTTTCTTT
TRBV6-2/TRBV6-3	NA	NA	TRBJ2-1	15	CASTQYGDSYNEQFF	TGTGCCAGCACACAGTATGGGGATTCCTACAATGAGCAGTTCTTC
TRBV19	NA	NA	TRBJ2-1	13	CASGPISYNEQFF	TGTGCCAGCGGCCCTATCTCCTACAATGAGCAGTTCTTC
TRBV7-2	NA	NA	TRBJ2-3	18	CASSLVGVAWEGTDTQYF	TGTGCCAGCAGCTTAGTAGGGGTAGCCTGGGAGGGCACAGATACGCAGTATTTT
TRBV5-1	once	NA	TRBJ1-2	12	CASSFRGSGYTF	TGCGCCAGCAGCTTTAGAGGCTCTGGCTACACCTTC
TRBV7-9	NA	NA	TRBJ1-1	12	CASSQSGTEAFF	TGTGCCAGCAGCCAATCCGGGACTGAAGCTTTCTTT
TRBV4-1	once	NA	TRBJ2-7	15	CASSQVEGGLYEQYF	TGCGCCAGCAGCCAAGTTGAGGGGGGGCTCTACGAGCAGTACTTC
TRBV3-1	NA	TRBD1	TRBJ2-3	14	CASRGDSRTDTQYF	TGTGCCAGCAGGGGGGACAGCCGCACAGATACGCAGTATTTT
TRBV14	NA	NA	TRBJ2-7	11	CASSQNYEQYF	TGTGCCAGCAGCCAAAACTACGAGCAGTACTTC
TRBV5-4	once	NA	TRBJ2-7	15	CASSLERGSYYEQYF	TGTGCCAGCAGCTTGGAACGGGGATCCTACTACGAGCAGTACTTC
TRBV30	NA	NA	TRBJ1-2	13	CAWEEATNYGYTF	TGTGCCTGGGAAGAGGCGACTAACTATGGCTACACCTTC
TRBV9	NA	TRBD1	TRBJ1-1	14	CASSALDRGREAFF	TGTGCCAGCAGCGCCCTCGACAGGGGACGAGAAGCTTTCTTT
TRBV24-1	NA	NA	TRBJ1-5	17	CATRPRDRSRGNQPQHF	TGTGCCACCAGACCTAGAGACAGGTCTCGAGGCAATCAGCCCCAGCATTTT
TRBV10-1	NA	TRBD1	TRBJ1-1	13	CASSSGRGTEAFF	TGCGCCAGCAGTTCGGGCAGGGGGACTGAAGCTTTCTTT
TRBV24-1	NA	TRBD2	TRBJ2-2	17	CATSDLAGGPDTGELFF	TGTGCCACCAGTGATTTGGCGGGAGGGCCCGACACCGGGGAGCTGTTTTTT
TRBV13	NA	NA	TRBJ1-2	14	CASSLESDPYGYTF	TGTGCCAGCAGCTTAGAGTCGGACCCCTATGGCTACACCTTC
TRBV20-1	NA	NA	TRBJ2-7	14	CSARDRNGVYEQYF	TGCAGTGCTAGAGATAGGAACGGGGTTTACGAGCAGTACTTC
TRBV27	NA	NA	TRBJ1-4	14	CASSPPGRVEKLFF	TGTGCCAGCAGTCCCCCCGGACGAGTTGAAAAACTGTTTTTT
TRBV6-5	NA	TRBD1	TRBJ1-5	15	CASRPDDRGVQPQHF	TGTGCCAGCAGACCCGACGACAGGGGGGTTCAGCCCCAGCATTTT